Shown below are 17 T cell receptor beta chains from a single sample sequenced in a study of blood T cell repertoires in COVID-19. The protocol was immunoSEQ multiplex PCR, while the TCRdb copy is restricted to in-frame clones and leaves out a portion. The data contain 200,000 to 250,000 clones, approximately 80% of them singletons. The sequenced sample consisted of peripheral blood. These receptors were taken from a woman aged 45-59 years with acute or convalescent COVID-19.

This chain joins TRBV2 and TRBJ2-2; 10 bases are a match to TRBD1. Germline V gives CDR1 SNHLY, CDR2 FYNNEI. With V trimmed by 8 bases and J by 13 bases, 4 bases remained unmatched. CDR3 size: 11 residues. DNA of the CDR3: TGTGCCAGCGTTCGGGACAGGGGGCTGTTTTTT. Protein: CASVRDRGLFF.

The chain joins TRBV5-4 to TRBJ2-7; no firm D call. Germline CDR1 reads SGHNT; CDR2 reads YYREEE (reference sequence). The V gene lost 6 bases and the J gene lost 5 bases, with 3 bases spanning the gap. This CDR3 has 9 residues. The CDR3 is CASNNEQYF. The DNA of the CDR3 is TGTGCCAGCAACAACGAGCAGTACTTC.

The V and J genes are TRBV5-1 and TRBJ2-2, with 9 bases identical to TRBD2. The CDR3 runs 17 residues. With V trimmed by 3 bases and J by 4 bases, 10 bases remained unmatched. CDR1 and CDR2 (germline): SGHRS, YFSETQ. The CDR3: CASSSGGLAGSTGELFF. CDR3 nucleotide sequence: TGCGCCAGCAGCTCTGGCGGGCTAGCGGGGAGCACCGGGGAGCTGTTTTTT.

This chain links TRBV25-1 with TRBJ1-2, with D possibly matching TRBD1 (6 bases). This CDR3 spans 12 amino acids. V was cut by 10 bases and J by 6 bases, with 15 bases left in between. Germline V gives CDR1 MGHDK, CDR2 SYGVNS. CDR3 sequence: CATTQGLDGYTF. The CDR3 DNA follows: TGTGCCACAACACAGGGTCTAGATGGCTACACCTTC.

The CDR3: CASSLVPGTPYEAFF. The CDR3 DNA reads TGTGCCAGCAGCTTAGTACCTGGGACACCGTATGAAGCTTTCTTT. The rearrangement links TRBV7-3 to TRBJ1-1, with TRBD1 as a possible D gene (6 bases). V dropped 2 bases and J dropped 7 bases, with 17 bases sitting between them. The CDR3 is 15 amino acids. The germline gives CDR1 SGHTA, CDR2 FQGTGA.

Written as DNA, the CDR3 is TGTGCCAGCAGTGAAGCATTGCTAGCTAACTATGGCTACACCTTC. Protein: CASSEALLANYGYTF. V and J are TRBV6-1 and TRBJ1-2; no clear D. Trimming removed 0 bases at V and 0 bases at J, with 8 bases between. In germline, CDR1 is MNHNS, CDR2 SASEGT. This CDR3 has 15 residues.

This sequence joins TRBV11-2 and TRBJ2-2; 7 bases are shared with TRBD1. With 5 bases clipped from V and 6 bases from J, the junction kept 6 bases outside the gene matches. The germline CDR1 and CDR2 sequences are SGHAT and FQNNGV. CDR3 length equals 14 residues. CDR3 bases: TGTGCCAGCAGCACACAGGGGAAGGCCGGGGAGCTGTTTTTT. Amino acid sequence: CASSTQGKAGELFF. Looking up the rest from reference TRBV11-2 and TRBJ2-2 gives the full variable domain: EAGVAQSPRYKIIEKRQSVAFWCNPISGHATLYWYQQILGQGPKLLIQFQNNGVVDDSQLPKDRFSAERLKGVDSTLKIQPAKLEDSAVYLCASSTQGKAGELFFGEGSRLTVL.

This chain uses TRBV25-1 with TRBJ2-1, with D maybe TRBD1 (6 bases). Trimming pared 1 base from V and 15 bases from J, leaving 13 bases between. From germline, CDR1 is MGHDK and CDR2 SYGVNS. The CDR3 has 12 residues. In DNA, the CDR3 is TGTGCCAGCAGTGAATTCCCGGACAGACCGTTCTTC. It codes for CASSEFPDRPFF.

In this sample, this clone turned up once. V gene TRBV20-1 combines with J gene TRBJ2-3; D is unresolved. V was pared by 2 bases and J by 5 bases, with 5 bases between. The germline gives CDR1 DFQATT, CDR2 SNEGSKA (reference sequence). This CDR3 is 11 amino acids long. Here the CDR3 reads CSARQQDTQYF. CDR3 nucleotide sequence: TGCAGTGCTAGACAACAAGATACGCAGTATTTT.

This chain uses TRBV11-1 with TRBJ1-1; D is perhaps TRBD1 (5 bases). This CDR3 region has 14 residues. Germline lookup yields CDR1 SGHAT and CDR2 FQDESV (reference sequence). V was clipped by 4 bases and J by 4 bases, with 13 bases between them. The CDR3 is CASSSRVFGTEAFF. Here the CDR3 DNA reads TGTGCCAGCAGCTCCAGGGTTTTTGGCACTGAAGCTTTCTTT.

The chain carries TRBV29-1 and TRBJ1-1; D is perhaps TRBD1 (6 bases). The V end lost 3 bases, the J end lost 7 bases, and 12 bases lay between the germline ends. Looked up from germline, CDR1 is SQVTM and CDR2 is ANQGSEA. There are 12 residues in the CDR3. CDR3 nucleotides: TGCAGCGTTGATTATACAGGGAATGAAGCTTTCTTT. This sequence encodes CSVDYTGNEAFF.

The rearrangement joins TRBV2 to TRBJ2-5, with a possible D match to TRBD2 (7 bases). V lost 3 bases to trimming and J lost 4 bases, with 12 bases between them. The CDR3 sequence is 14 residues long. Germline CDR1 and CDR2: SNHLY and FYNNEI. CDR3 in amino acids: CASSDPGGRETQYF. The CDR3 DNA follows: TGTGCCAGCAGTGACCCGGGGGGCAGAGAGACCCAGTACTTC.

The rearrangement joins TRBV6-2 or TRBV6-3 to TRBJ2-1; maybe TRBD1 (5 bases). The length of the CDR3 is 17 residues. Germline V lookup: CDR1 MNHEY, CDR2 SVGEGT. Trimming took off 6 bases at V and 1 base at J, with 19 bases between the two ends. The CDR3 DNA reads TGTGCCAGCAGCGCGAACATGGGGCGACAATCCTACAATGAGCAGTTCTTC. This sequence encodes CASSANMGRQSYNEQFF.

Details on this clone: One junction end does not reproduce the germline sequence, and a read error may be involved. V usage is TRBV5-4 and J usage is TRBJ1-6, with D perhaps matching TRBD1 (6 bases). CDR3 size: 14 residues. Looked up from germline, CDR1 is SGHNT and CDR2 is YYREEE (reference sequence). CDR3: CASTLQGSGSPLHF. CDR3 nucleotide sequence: TGTGCCAGCACCTTGCAGGGGTCGGGATCACCCCTCCACTTT.

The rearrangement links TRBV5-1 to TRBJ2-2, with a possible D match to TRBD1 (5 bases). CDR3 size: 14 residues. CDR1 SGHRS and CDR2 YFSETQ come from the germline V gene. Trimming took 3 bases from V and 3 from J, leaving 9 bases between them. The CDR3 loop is CASSSDSDTGELFF. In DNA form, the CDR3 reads TGCGCCAGCAGCTCAGACAGCGACACCGGGGAGCTGTTTTTT. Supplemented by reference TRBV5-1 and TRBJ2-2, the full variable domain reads KAGVTQTPRYLIKTRGQQVTLSCSPISGHRSVSWYQQTPGQGLQFLFEYFSETQRNKGNFPGRFSGRQFSNSRSEMNVSTLELGDSALYLCASSSDSDTGELFFGEGSRLTVL.

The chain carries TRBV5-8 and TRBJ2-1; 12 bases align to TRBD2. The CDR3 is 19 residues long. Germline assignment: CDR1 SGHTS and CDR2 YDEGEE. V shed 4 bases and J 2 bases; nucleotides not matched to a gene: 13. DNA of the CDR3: TGTGCCAGCAGCATGGTGCTCTCGCTAGCGGGAGGGCCCTACAATGAGCAGTTCTTC. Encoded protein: CASSMVLSLAGGPYNEQFF.

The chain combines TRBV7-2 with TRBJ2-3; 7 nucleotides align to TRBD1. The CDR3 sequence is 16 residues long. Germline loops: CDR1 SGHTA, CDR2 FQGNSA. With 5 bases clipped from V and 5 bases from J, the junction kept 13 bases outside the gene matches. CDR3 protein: CASSPPSTGRGDTQYF. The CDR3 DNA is TGTGCCAGCAGCCCCCCTTCGACAGGGAGAGGAGATACGCAGTATTTT. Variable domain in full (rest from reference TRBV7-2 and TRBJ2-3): GAGVSQSPSNKVTEKGKDVELRCDPISGHTALYWYRQSLGQGLEFLIYFQGNSAPDKSGLPSDRFSAERTGGSVSTLTIQRTQQEDSAVYLCASSPPSTGRGDTQYFGPGTRLTVL.